This entry describes one T cell receptor beta chain. What it recognizes is unknown. This sample was included in a study of cytomegalovirus exposure and HLA in healthy donors. Study-level results: TCR beta sequences reportedly predicted the HLA-A and HLA-B alleles of most subjects accurately. For most TCR sequences rarity was the rule, although some public TCRs occurred in many donors.

The CDR3 is 15 amino acids. The germline CDR1 and CDR2 sequences are KGHSH and LQKENI. V was clipped by 2 bases and J by 3 bases; unmatched bases: 6. 13 Jbeta primers and 60 Vbeta primers were used for the PCR. Method: immunoSEQ multiplex PCR; TCRdb's copy keeps in-frame clones and lacks some. The table shows 100,000 to 150,000 clones, with 75% to 90% occurring only once. The source is a male donor in good health and CMV-seronegative. The sample was PBMCs. The V and J genes are TRBV18 and TRBJ2-7; 8 bases match TRBD2. The CDR3 region is CASSPTREVIYEQYF. In DNA, the CDR3 is TGTGCCAGCTCACCAACGCGGGAGGTGATCTACGAGCAGTACTTC.